This is a list of T cell receptor beta chains from one sample in a study of early T cells in non-severe SARS-CoV-2 infection. MiXCR, run by TCRdb on the 5' RACE reads, gives a single entry per CDR3 protein. In the table there are tens of thousands of distinct CDR3 sequences, approximately 6.5% of which are singletons. The specimen was whole blood, collected at baseline. These receptors came from an adult who was a healthcare worker with PCR-confirmed SARS-CoV-2 infection or an uninfected control (not recorded which). Each CDR3 is given with its conserved first and last residue. The D gene is left open where the match is weak. Where a row states a size, it is once, few, many or the class of an expanded clone; other rows omit it.

v_gene,d_gene,j_gene,abundance,CDR3aa,CDR3nt
TRBV12-3/TRBV12-4,-,TRBJ1-4,many,CASRAGANEKLFF,TGTGCCAGCAGGGCGGGGGCTAATGAAAAACTGTTTTTT
TRBV2,TRBD1,TRBJ1-2,-,CASIPRGQGLANYGYTF,TGTGCCAGCATCCCGAGGGGACAGGGATTAGCGAACTATGGCTACACCTTC
TRBV7-2,-,TRBJ2-1,many,CASSLVGPNNEQFF,TGTGCCAGCAGCTTAGTAGGTCCAAACAATGAGCAGTTCTTC
TRBV9,-,TRBJ2-2,many,CASSVSPSGTGELFF,TGTGCCAGCAGCGTAAGCCCGTCGGGCACCGGGGAGCTGTTTTTT
TRBV7-6,TRBD2,TRBJ2-7,-,CASSLVPLAGASYEQYF,TGTGCCAGCAGCTTAGTCCCACTAGCGGGGGCCTCCTACGAGCAGTACTTC
TRBV6-2/TRBV6-3,-,TRBJ1-5,-,CASSYSGLYQPQHF,TGTGCCAGCAGTTACTCCGGACTGTATCAGCCCCAGCATTTT
TRBV18,TRBD2,TRBJ2-5,few,CASSQRAGSGETQYF,TGTGCCAGCTCACAAAGAGCGGGATCGGGAGAGACCCAGTACTTC
TRBV20-1,TRBD2,TRBJ2-1,once,CSARSPQRGSYNEQFF,TGCAGTGCTAGATCCCCCCAGCGGGGTTCTTACAATGAGCAGTTCTTC
TRBV4-1,TRBD2,TRBJ2-5,many,CASSQEPGLAGAETQYF,TGCGCCAGCAGCCAAGAACCGGGACTAGCGGGAGCAGAGACCCAGTACTTC
TRBV4-3,TRBD1,TRBJ2-1,few,CASSQESGTGRMNEQFF,TGCGCCAGCAGCCAAGAGTCCGGGACAGGGCGGATGAATGAGCAGTTCTTC
TRBV3-1,-,TRBJ2-7,many,CASSPVAADRQYF,TGTGCCAGCAGCCCTGTTGCGGCAGATCGGCAGTACTTC
TRBV12-3/TRBV12-4,-,TRBJ2-7,few,CASSLRHSPEEQYF,TGTGCCAGCAGTTTAAGGCATTCCCCGGAAGAGCAGTACTTC
TRBV7-2,TRBD2,TRBJ2-3,few,CASSSGLAGSDTQYF,TGTGCCAGCAGCTCGGGACTAGCGGGGTCAGATACGCAGTATTTT
TRBV14,-,TRBJ2-7,-,CTSSHLYEQYF,TGTACCAGCAGCCACCTCTACGAGCAGTACTTC
TRBV10-3,-,TRBJ2-3,few,CATNTGTDTQYF,TGTGCCACCAACACTGGAACAGATACGCAGTATTTT
TRBV6-5,-,TRBJ1-2,many,CASSRQSTGRADGYTF,TGTGCCAGCAGCCGACAGTCAACGGGGCGGGCGGATGGCTACACCTTC
TRBV7-2,TRBD1,TRBJ2-6,few,CASSRTGGTSGANVLTF,TGTGCCAGCAGCAGAACAGGGGGAACCTCTGGGGCCAACGTCCTGACTTTC
TRBV7-9,-,TRBJ1-1,many,CASSPRGGRTEAFF,TGTGCCAGCAGCCCGAGGGGGGGTCGGACTGAAGCTTTCTTT
TRBV28,TRBD1,TRBJ1-5,-,CASRDRGNQPQHF,TGTGCCAGCCGGGACAGGGGCAATCAGCCCCAGCATTTT
TRBV7-2,-,TRBJ2-7,many,CASSTTYEQYF,TGTGCCAGCAGCACCACCTACGAGCAGTACTTC
TRBV4-2,TRBD1,TRBJ2-5,few,CASSRTGAQETQYF,TGTGCCAGCAGTCGGACAGGGGCCCAAGAGACCCAGTACTTC
TRBV19,-,TRBJ2-5,-,CASSPDYGETQYF,TGTGCCAGTAGTCCCGATTATGGGGAGACCCAGTACTTC
TRBV11-2,-,TRBJ1-6,-,CASSLTWEMSSPLHF,TGTGCCAGCAGCTTGACATGGGAAATGAGTTCACCCCTCCACTTT
TRBV12-3/TRBV12-4,-,TRBJ2-2,few,CASSLGQPGELFF,TGTGCCAGCAGTTTAGGACAGCCCGGGGAGCTGTTTTTT
TRBV5-1,-,TRBJ1-1,few,CASSLDGTVTEAFF,TGCGCCAGCAGCCTAGATGGGACGGTAACTGAAGCTTTCTTT
TRBV7-9,-,TRBJ1-5,-,CASSLAGANQPQHF,TGTGCCAGCAGCTTAGCGGGAGCCAATCAGCCCCAGCATTTT
TRBV19,-,TRBJ2-7,-,CASSPAGRSTYEQYF,TGTGCCAGTAGTCCCGCCGGACGGTCTACCTACGAGCAGTACTTC
TRBV25-1,-,TRBJ1-1,many,CASSVHTEAFF,TGTGCCAGCAGTGTACACACTGAAGCTTTCTTT
TRBV4-3,-,TRBJ2-3,-,CASSQDSGRVGSDTQYF,TGCGCCAGCAGCCAAGATTCCGGGAGAGTCGGATCAGATACGCAGTATTTT
TRBV29-1,-,TRBJ1-3,many,CSVSGRAGGNTIYF,TGCAGCGTTTCGGGTAGGGCGGGTGGAAACACCATATATTTT
TRBV18,-,TRBJ2-1,many,CASSPPTLPNEQFF,TGTGCCAGCTCACCACCGACTCTACCCAATGAGCAGTTCTTC
TRBV20-1,-,TRBJ1-2,many,CSAIQDYGYTF,TGCAGTGCTATACAGGATTATGGCTACACCTTC
TRBV28,TRBD1,TRBJ1-2,many,CASTPDRAASNYGYTF,TGTGCCAGCACCCCCGACAGGGCCGCTTCTAACTATGGCTACACCTTC
TRBV6-5,-,TRBJ2-3,medium-sized,CASSYSRGKRSTDTQYF,TGTGCCAGCAGTTACTCTAGAGGGAAGCGGTCCACAGATACGCAGTATTTT
TRBV12-3/TRBV12-4,-,TRBJ2-1,many,CASSLSVSDEQFF,TGTGCCAGCAGTTTATCAGTGTCTGATGAGCAGTTCTTC
TRBV5-1,-,TRBJ2-7,many,CASSPLGGYEQYF,TGCGCCAGCAGCCCATTGGGGGGCTACGAGCAGTACTTC
TRBV6-2/TRBV6-3,-,TRBJ1-1,many,CASSYRVNTEAFF,TGTGCCAGCAGTTACAGGGTGAACACTGAAGCTTTCTTT
TRBV28,-,TRBJ2-7,many,CASSDPQGGGRYEQYF,TGTGCCAGCAGTGACCCCCAAGGAGGGGGGAGATACGAGCAGTACTTC
TRBV21-1,-,TRBJ1-1,many,CASSKNRDRLNTEAFF,TGTGCCAGCAGCAAAAATCGGGACCGATTGAACACTGAAGCTTTCTTT
TRBV6-2/TRBV6-3,-,TRBJ1-1,many,CASRNGNAEAFF,TGTGCCAGCAGGAACGGGAACGCTGAAGCTTTCTTT
TRBV15,-,TRBJ2-3,many,CATSGGFGTDTQYF,TGTGCCACCAGCGGGGGTTTTGGCACAGATACGCAGTATTTT
TRBV7-9,TRBD2,TRBJ2-2,many,CASSSPRAGVGTGELFF,TGTGCCAGCAGCTCCCCCAGAGCGGGAGTCGGCACCGGGGAGCTGTTTTTT
TRBV2,-,TRBJ2-5,many,CASSGDSQGTQYF,TGTGCCAGCAGCGGGGACTCCCAGGGGACCCAGTACTTC
TRBV5-1,TRBD2,TRBJ2-1,few,CASSLEGGRVYNEQFF,TGCGCCAGCAGCTTGGAGGGCGGGAGAGTCTACAATGAGCAGTTCTTC
TRBV10-3,-,TRBJ2-1,-,CATRPGDGNEQFF,TGTGCCACTCGACCGGGGGACGGCAATGAGCAGTTCTTC
TRBV12-3/TRBV12-4,TRBD1,TRBJ1-6,-,CATLGQANSPLHF,TGTGCCACTTTGGGACAGGCTAATTCACCCCTCCACTTT
TRBV14,-,TRBJ2-4,few,CASSQGSNLDADIQYF,TGTGCCAGCAGCCAAGGGTCCAATTTGGATGCAGACATTCAGTACTTC
TRBV5-6,-,TRBJ2-5,few,CASSPSQGRGETQYF,TGTGCCAGCAGCCCCTCACAGGGGAGGGGAGAGACCCAGTACTTC
TRBV6-2/TRBV6-3,-,TRBJ2-7,-,CASSTVDEQYF,TGTGCCAGCAGTACCGTAGACGAGCAGTACTTC